These 2 T cell receptor beta chains share one sample of origin, sequenced in a study of regulatory T cells in long-lasting Graves disease. Arm-PCR of CDR3 regions and iRepertoire HTBI primers were the basis on which TCR beta libraries were built. A single record per CDR3 protein comes from TCRdb applying MiXCR to the multiplex PCR reads. The table has about 220,000 distinct CDR3 sequences, approximately 18% seen once. Time point indicated: newly diagnosed GD, antithyroid drugs for less than 3 months. PBMC RNA was the source of the TCR library. These data are also associated with another study on T cells in Graves' hyperthyroidism and ophthalmopathy.

The sample in question was peripheral blood mononuclear cells (PBMCs), obtained at new diagnosis, from a patient treated with antithyroid drugs. These receptors were collected from a young woman with Graves disease.

The chain recombines TRBV2 with TRBJ2-1; TRBD2 is a possible D gene (5 bases). The length of the CDR3 is 12 residues. Germline V gene lookup returns CDR1 SNHLY and CDR2 FYNNEI. Trimming shortened V by 7 bases and J by 9 bases, and 13 bases separated the two germline ends. The CDR3: CASKLDFGEQFF. The CDR3 DNA reads TGTGCCAGCAAATTGGACTTTGGTGAGCAGTTCTTC.

This clonotype was found many times. A junction boundary mismatches the germline segment, possibly from a read error. This chain connects TRBV29-1 to TRBJ1-4; D might be TRBD1 (5 bases). Germline V lookup: CDR1 SQVTM, CDR2 ANQGSEA. The CDR3 covers 12 residues. CDR3 protein: CGVGGVNEKLFF. CDR3 in DNA: TGTGGCGTGGGGGGTGTTAATGAAAAACTGTTTTTT.